This T cell receptor (beta chain) was captured by sequencing in a study of cytomegalovirus exposure and HLA in healthy donors. Study details: From about 179 million T cells, an earlier analysis saw roughly 110 million unique TCR beta sequences. Findings and limits, study-wide: For most TCR beta V segments, an earlier analysis put the productive rate at about 90% or about 30% of the time. Analyses of presence/absence relied on an assumption of roughly uniform sequencing depth across donors.

The table lists this clone with a count of one. Its antigen is unidentified. CDR3 length: 13 amino acids. CDR1 SQVTM and CDR2 ANQGSEA come from the germline V gene. The V gene end was trimmed by 6 bases and the J gene end by 2 bases; junction bases not matched to a gene: 5. The PCR contained 60 Vbeta and 13 Jbeta primers. Clones were read by immunoSEQ multiplex PCR, and TCRdb kept only the in-frame ones, dropping some. The table has 99,000 or so clones, about three quarters seen once; the top ten hold roughly 6%. The chain couples TRBV29-1 to TRBJ2-7; 9 bases agree with TRBD2. Sequences were obtained from PBMCs. The sequence derives from a male donor in good health and CMV-seronegative. CDR3 region: CSVSSGVTYEQYF. CDR3 in DNA: TGCAGCGTGTCTAGCGGGGTTACCTACGAGCAGTACTTC.